The 20 T cell receptor beta chains reported below all come from one sample, sequenced in a study of T cells expressing NK-cell markers (dated by TCRdb to about 2020). Libraries were prepared through 5' RACE. The listed sequencing device is Illumina HiSeq 2000. Reads reprocessed by TCRdb are summarized as one entry per CDR3 protein sequence, and DNA is absent. The sample table records about 260,000 distinct CDR3 sequences. The ten largest clones add up to roughly 4.2% of the sample. Source material: blood T cells: a sorted CD56 or NKG2C T cell subset, CD4+ or CD8+ T cells, or bulk PBMC T cells (not recorded which). Receptors originate from a woman aged 18 to 75 in good health.

The rearrangement uses TRBV29-1 and TRBJ2-1; TCRdb's D gene call, TRBD2, goes unchecked for lack of DNA. CDR3 size: 15 residues. Looked up from germline, CDR1 is SQVTM and CDR2 is ANQGSEA. CDR3 protein: CSVGGTWSSYIEQFF.

The J gene is TRBJ1-1, the V gene TRBV5-4; TCRdb's D call of TRBD1 is untestable without DNA. This CDR3 is 13 amino acids long. The germline CDR1 and CDR2 sequences are SGHNT and YYREEE (reference sequence). This chain's CDR3 is CASRSTGTGGAFF.

The rearrangement uses TRBV28 and TRBJ2-1; TCRdb indicates TRBD1, and absent DNA this call remains unverified. The CDR3 contains 15 residues. Germline values: CDR1 MDHEN, CDR2 SYDVKM. This CDR3 reads CASSYLQGGINEQFF.

V and J are TRBV4-3 and TRBJ2-1; there is no DNA to check the TCRdb D call of TRBD1. Germline CDR1 LGHNA, CDR2 YSLEER. The CDR3 sequence is 15 residues long. CDR3 sequence: CASSPGGESYNEQFF.

This chain links TRBV12-3 or TRBV12-4 with TRBJ2-3; checking the TCRdb D call of TRBD1 is not possible without DNA. The CDR3 spans 16 residues. This CDR3 reads CASSLGGTGSTDTQYF.

The V gene is TRBV20-1, the J gene TRBJ1-1. CDR1 is DFQATT and CDR2 is SNEGSKA in the germline V gene (reference sequence). This CDR3 is built from 12 residues. The CDR3 here is CSAQPQNTEAFF.

The rearrangement joins TRBV10-2 to TRBJ2-3. Per the germline V gene, CDR1 is WSHSY and CDR2 is SAAADI. The CDR3 totals 13 residues. The CDR3 here is CASSVADTDTQYF.

This sequence joins TRBV14 and TRBJ2-3. Per the germline V gene, CDR1 is SGHDN and CDR2 is FVKESK. CDR3 size: 13 residues. The CDR3 spells CASSQAVTDTQYF.

The chain links TRBV6-1 to TRBJ1-2; TCRdb proposes TRBD1, but this gene call is untestable without DNA. Germline loops: CDR1 MNHNS, CDR2 SASEGT. This CDR3 has 16 residues. CDR3 sequence reads: CASQMPRWGHNYGYTF.

The chain links TRBV7-2 to TRBJ2-7; TCRdb calls TRBD2, which cannot be checked without DNA. The CDR3 spans 14 residues. Per the germline V gene, CDR1 is SGHTA and CDR2 is FQGNSA. The CDR3 sequence: CASSPRLGGGEQYF.

The chain combines TRBV20-1 with TRBJ2-3; TCRdb reports TRBD1, a call that lacks DNA to check it against. Per germline, CDR1 DFQATT and CDR2 SNEGSKA (reference sequence). This CDR3 contains 15 residues. The CDR3 is CSALNSGERTDTQYF.

CDR3 sequence reads: CASSLVDSTDTQYF. The rearrangement uses TRBV5-1 and TRBJ2-3. Germline assignment: CDR1 SGHRS and CDR2 YFSETQ. This CDR3 spans 14 amino acids. Full variable domain (outside the CDR3, taken from reference TRBV5-1 and TRBJ2-3): KAGVTQTPRYLIKTRGQQVTLSCSPISGHRSVSWYQQTPGQGLQFLFEYFSETQRNKGNFPGRFSGRQFSNSRSEMNVSTLELGDSALYLCASSLVDSTDTQYFGPGTRLTVL.

This CDR3 is CASSFEFTGANEQFF. The genes are TRBV11-1 and TRBJ2-1; TCRdb returns TRBD1, unconfirmable since there is no DNA. The CDR3 spans 15 residues. The germline V gene has CDR1 SGHAT and CDR2 FQDESV (reference sequence).

This chain uses TRBV12-3 or TRBV12-4 with TRBJ2-7; there is no DNA to check the TCRdb D call of TRBD1. This CDR3 spans 14 amino acids. The CDR3 loop reads CASKFGSQGYEQYF.

V usage is TRBV15 and J usage is TRBJ2-1; TCRdb's D gene call, TRBD1, goes unchecked for lack of DNA. CDR3 length: 17 residues. CDR1 is LNHNV, CDR2 YYDKDF, per germline (reference sequence). The CDR3 loop is CATSRRPGQGARIEQFF.

The chain combines TRBV28 with TRBJ2-7; with no DNA, the TCRdb D assignment of TRBD1 cannot be verified. The CDR3 contains 12 residues. The germline CDR1 and CDR2 sequences are MDHEN and SYDVKM. CDR3 residues: CASSLPGQGVYF.

The chain recombines TRBV15 with TRBJ1-5. Germline V CDR1 and CDR2: LNHNV, YYDKDF (reference sequence). CDR3 length: 13 residues. This CDR3 is CATSRTWNQPQHF.

The rearrangement joins TRBV29-1 to TRBJ2-5; TCRdb picks TRBD1, but there is no DNA to check that call. From germline, CDR1 is SQVTM and CDR2 ANQGSEA. The CDR3 is 14 amino acids. The CDR3 reads CSVGAYRGIETQYF.

CDR3 region: CASSYGPEETQYF. The chain joins TRBV6-6 to TRBJ2-5. There are 13 residues in the CDR3. Germline loops: CDR1 MNHNY, CDR2 SVGAGI (reference sequence).

The chain combines TRBV11-2 with TRBJ2-5; the TRBD1 assignment by TCRdb is unverifiable without DNA. The germline CDR1 and CDR2 sequences are SGHAT and FQNNGV. This CDR3 contains 14 residues. The CDR3 spells CASSLVGGHQAQYF.